At least ten counts were recorded for the clone carrying this T cell receptor (beta chain). Its specificity is not known. The data were obtained in a study of T-cell memory formation after mild COVID-19. For the study at large: TCR clusters were mostly confined to one donor each. Study-wide results and caveats: Some SARS-CoV-2-responding clones were already detected in memory before infection. Contracting clones, day 15 to 85, had balanced CD4/CD8, and later expanders favored CD4+.

TCRdb reprocessed the 5' RACE reads with MiXCR, giving one entry per CDR3 protein. The table lists roughly 280,000 distinct CDR3 sequences, roughly 8% of them singletons. Trimming cost V 6 bases and J 0 bases; bases outside gene matches: 6. There are 16 residues in the CDR3. This chain links TRBV12-3 or TRBV12-4 with TRBJ1-3, with 9 bases lining up with TRBD1. This receptor was identified in a man aged 18 to 30 who had mild COVID-19 (a few samples of this study predate the infection). Cell type and time point are not known. Input material: PBMCs or a T cell subset sorted from them (not recorded which). CDR3 DNA: TGTGCCAGCAGCCGGGACAGGGTCTCCTCTGGAAACACCATATATTTT. It encodes CASSRDRVSSGNTIYF.